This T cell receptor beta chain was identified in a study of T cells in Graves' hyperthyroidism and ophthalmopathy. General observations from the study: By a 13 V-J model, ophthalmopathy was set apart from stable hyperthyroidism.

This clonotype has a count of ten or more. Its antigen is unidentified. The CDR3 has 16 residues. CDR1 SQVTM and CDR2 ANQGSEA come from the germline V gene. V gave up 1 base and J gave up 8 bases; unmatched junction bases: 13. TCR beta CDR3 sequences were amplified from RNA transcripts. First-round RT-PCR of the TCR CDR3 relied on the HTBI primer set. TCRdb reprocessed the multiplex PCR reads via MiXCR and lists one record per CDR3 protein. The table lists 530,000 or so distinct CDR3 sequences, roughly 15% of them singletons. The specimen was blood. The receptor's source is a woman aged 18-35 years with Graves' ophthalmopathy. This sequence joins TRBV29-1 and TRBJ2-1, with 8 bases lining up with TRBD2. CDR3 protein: CSVEVPRAGDLYEQFF. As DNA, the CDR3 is TGCAGCGTTGAAGTGCCGCGAGCGGGAGATTTATATGAGCAGTTCTTC.